These T cell receptor beta chains were read from a single sample in a study of OX40 agonist ivuxolimab in advanced cancers. Produced via immunoSEQ multiplex PCR; TCRdb's table is partial and in-frame only. The sample yields 60,000 to 85,000 clones, 89% seen once. The sample was CD4+ or CD8+ T cells sorted from blood, taken in a trial of the OX40 agonist ivuxolimab. The receptors here all came from an adult with an advanced solid tumor such as melanoma, head and neck, liver or kidney cancer. The CDR3 runs from the conserved cysteine through the conserved F or W. A D gene is named only where the DNA matches it firmly. Some rows mark clone size as missing; the rest say once, few, many or name a class of expanded clone.

d_call: NA; j_call: TRBJ2-2; v_call: TRBV11-3; cdr3_length: 15; clone_size: NA; cdr3_aa: CASSGSGTNTGELFF; cdr3_nt: TGTGCCAGCAGCGGATCCGGGACAAACACCGGGGAGCTGTTTTTT
d_call: NA; j_call: TRBJ2-1; v_call: TRBV29-1; cdr3_length: 12; clone_size: NA; cdr3_aa: CSVLKLVHEQFF; cdr3_nt: TGCAGCGTCCTAAAACTAGTTCATGAGCAGTTCTTC
d_call: TRBD2; j_call: TRBJ2-5; v_call: TRBV5-1; cdr3_length: 16; clone_size: NA; cdr3_aa: CASSRGAGGLQETQYF; cdr3_nt: TGCGCCAGCAGCCGAGGGGCGGGAGGTTTACAAGAGACCCAGTACTTC
d_call: NA; j_call: TRBJ2-2; v_call: TRBV7-9; cdr3_length: 16; clone_size: NA; cdr3_aa: CASPTIAGGVTGELFF; cdr3_nt: TGTGCCAGCCCAACAATTGCCGGAGGGGTAACCGGGGAGCTGTTTTTT
d_call: TRBD2; j_call: TRBJ2-7; v_call: TRBV5-1; cdr3_length: 17; clone_size: NA; cdr3_aa: CASSLGWTSGSKDEQYF; cdr3_nt: TGCGCCAGCAGCTTGGGGTGGACTAGCGGGAGTAAGGACGAGCAGTACTTC
d_call: NA; j_call: TRBJ1-3; v_call: TRBV11-2; cdr3_length: 17; clone_size: NA; cdr3_aa: CASSSLTRNRSGNTIYF; cdr3_nt: TGTGCCAGCAGCTCCCTCACCAGGAATCGATCTGGAAACACCATATATTTT
d_call: NA; j_call: TRBJ2-5; v_call: TRBV5-1; cdr3_length: 13; clone_size: NA; cdr3_aa: CASTSWGQETQYF; cdr3_nt: TGCGCCAGCACCTCTTGGGGCCAAGAGACCCAGTACTTC
d_call: NA; j_call: TRBJ1-2; v_call: TRBV14; cdr3_length: 12; clone_size: NA; cdr3_aa: CASSRDRNGYTF; cdr3_nt: TGTGCCAGCAGCCGTGACAGGAATGGCTACACCTTC
d_call: NA; j_call: TRBJ2-5; v_call: TRBV19; cdr3_length: 16; clone_size: NA; cdr3_aa: CASSMGDSQVGETQYF; cdr3_nt: TGTGCCAGTAGTATGGGGGACTCCCAGGTGGGGGAGACCCAGTACTTC
d_call: NA; j_call: TRBJ2-7; v_call: TRBV6-1; cdr3_length: 13; clone_size: once; cdr3_aa: CATTVVSSYEQYF; cdr3_nt: TGTGCCACCACAGTAGTTAGCTCCTACGAGCAGTACTTC
d_call: NA; j_call: TRBJ1-1; v_call: TRBV18; cdr3_length: 14; clone_size: NA; cdr3_aa: CASSPPTSGGAAFF; cdr3_nt: TGTGCCAGCTCACCGCCAACCTCAGGAGGGGCGGCTTTCTTT
d_call: NA; j_call: TRBJ1-3; v_call: TRBV18; cdr3_length: 15; clone_size: NA; cdr3_aa: CASSPPSVIGNTIYF; cdr3_nt: TGTGCCAGCTCACCACCGTCGGTTATTGGAAACACCATATATTTT
d_call: NA; j_call: TRBJ1-4; v_call: TRBV18; cdr3_length: 13; clone_size: NA; cdr3_aa: CASSPSGYEKLFF; cdr3_nt: TGTGCCAGCTCACCTTCAGGGTATGAAAAACTGTTTTTT
d_call: TRBD2; j_call: TRBJ2-2; v_call: TRBV7-3; cdr3_length: 18; clone_size: NA; cdr3_aa: CASSPSPSGRSDTGELFF; cdr3_nt: TGTGCCAGCAGCCCCTCCCCTAGCGGGAGATCGGACACCGGGGAGCTGTTTTTT
d_call: NA; j_call: TRBJ2-7; v_call: TRBV9; cdr3_length: 13; clone_size: NA; cdr3_aa: CASSVGSSYEQYF; cdr3_nt: TGTGCCAGCAGCGTCGGCAGCAGCTACGAGCAGTACTTC
d_call: TRBD1; j_call: TRBJ1-2; v_call: TRBV18; cdr3_length: 17; clone_size: once; cdr3_aa: CASSPYQDRGRDYGYTF; cdr3_nt: TGTGCCAGCTCACCTTACCAGGACAGGGGGCGAGACTATGGCTACACCTTC
d_call: NA; j_call: TRBJ2-3; v_call: TRBV4-1; cdr3_length: 13; clone_size: NA; cdr3_aa: CASSYKEGDTQYF; cdr3_nt: TGCGCCAGCAGCTATAAAGAGGGAGATACGCAGTATTTT
d_call: NA; j_call: TRBJ2-1; v_call: TRBV7-9; cdr3_length: 16; clone_size: NA; cdr3_aa: CASSPGPGLGFNEQFF; cdr3_nt: TGTGCCAGCAGCCCTGGACCGGGCCTTGGGTTCAATGAGCAGTTCTTC
d_call: TRBD2; j_call: TRBJ2-2; v_call: TRBV7-2; cdr3_length: 15; clone_size: NA; cdr3_aa: CASSFTSGLTGELFF; cdr3_nt: TGTGCCAGCAGCTTTACTAGCGGTCTCACCGGGGAGCTGTTTTTT
d_call: NA; j_call: TRBJ2-6; v_call: TRBV15; cdr3_length: 15; clone_size: NA; cdr3_aa: CATSRDASGANVLTF; cdr3_nt: TGTGCCACCAGCAGAGACGCCTCTGGGGCCAACGTCCTGACTTTC
d_call: NA; j_call: TRBJ1-1; v_call: TRBV5-4; cdr3_length: 15; clone_size: NA; cdr3_aa: CASSSIPLSDTEAFF; cdr3_nt: TGTGCCAGCAGCTCCATCCCACTCTCCGACACTGAAGCTTTCTTT
d_call: NA; j_call: TRBJ1-3; v_call: TRBV30; cdr3_length: 13; clone_size: NA; cdr3_aa: CAWRVTSGNTIYF; cdr3_nt: TGTGCCTGGAGAGTGACGTCTGGAAACACCATATATTTT
d_call: NA; j_call: TRBJ2-7; v_call: TRBV11-1; cdr3_length: 14; clone_size: NA; cdr3_aa: CASRPGWGSYEQYF; cdr3_nt: TGTGCCAGCAGACCAGGGTGGGGCTCCTACGAGCAGTACTTC